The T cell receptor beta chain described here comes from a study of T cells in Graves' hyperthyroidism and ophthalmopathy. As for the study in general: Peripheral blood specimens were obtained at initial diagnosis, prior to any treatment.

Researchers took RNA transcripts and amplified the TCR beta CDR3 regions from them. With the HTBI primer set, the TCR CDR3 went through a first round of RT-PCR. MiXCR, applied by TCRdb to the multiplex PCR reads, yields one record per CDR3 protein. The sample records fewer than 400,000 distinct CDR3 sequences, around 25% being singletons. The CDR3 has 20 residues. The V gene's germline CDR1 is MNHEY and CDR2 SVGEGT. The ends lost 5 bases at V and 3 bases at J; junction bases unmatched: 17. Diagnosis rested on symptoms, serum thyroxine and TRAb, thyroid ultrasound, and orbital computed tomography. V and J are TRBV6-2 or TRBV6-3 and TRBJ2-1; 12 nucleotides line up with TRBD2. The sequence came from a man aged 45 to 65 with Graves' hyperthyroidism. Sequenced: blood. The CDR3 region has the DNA TGTGCCAGCAGTGGATCCGCGGGACAGGGACTAGCGGGTTTCTACAATGAGCAGTTCTTC. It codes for CASSGSAGQGLAGFYNEQFF.